This TCR beta chain was captured by sequencing in a study of shared clonotypes between healthy human individuals. Study as a whole: CD4 naive and memory got three plates each, CD8 naive two, CD8 memory one. Findings and limits, study-wide: Generation probabilities of non-shared clonotypes were lower (relative to those shared by all four donors). Inspection by rarefaction showed sorted-subset sequencing to be incomplete despite large depth.

Deep-level running was used for the assay. The protocol was immunoSEQ multiplex PCR, while the TCRdb copy is restricted to in-frame clones and leaves out a portion. The table includes over 2,000,000 clones, around 93% detected once. CD45RO-negative, CCR7-positively selected cells formed the naive CD8 fraction, excluding terminally differentiated effector memory CD45RA+ cells. Note on this clone: Its specificity is not known.

The germline gives CDR1 SGDLS, CDR2 YYNGEE. This CDR3 comprises 14 residues. V was cut by 4 bases and J by 2 bases, with 12 bases left in between. Sequencing was done on a sample of naive CD8+ T cells from PBMCs. This sequence was found in a man aged 18 to 35 in good health. Some clones in this sample may be carry-over from other donors' samples. J is TRBJ1-1 and V is TRBV9; D call uncertain. The CDR3 is CASSPPASNTEAFF. The DNA for the CDR3 is TGTGCCAGCAGCCCCCCCGCCAGCAACACTGAAGCTTTCTTT.